Shown below are 13 T cell receptor beta chains from a single sample sequenced in a study of T cells in localized non-small cell lung cancer. Sequenced by immunoSEQ multiplex PCR; TCRdb stores in-frame clones only, minus some. The table shows roughly 1,400 clones, with around 30% occurring only once. The source material was lung tumor tissue, sampled before any cancer treatment. Receptors were obtained from a male donor aged 60 or over with stage II squamous cell lung carcinoma.

This clone was counted only a few times. One end of the junction is discordant with germline, which a read error may explain. A nucleotide was unread or ambiguous, so the corresponding amino acid is written X. The chain carries TRBV15 and TRBJ2-5; 7 bases align to TRBD2. Germline values: CDR1 LNHNV, CDR2 YYDKDF (reference sequence). The CDR3 covers 14 residues. The chain's CDR3 is CATSRGSGEEXQYF. The CDR3 coding sequence is TGTGCCACCAGCAGAGGGAGCGGGGAAGAGAYCCAGTACTTC.

The chain carries TRBV6-8 and TRBJ2-2; a weak D match, TRBD2 (5 bases). V lost 5 bases and J lost 0, with 7 bases in between. This CDR3 is 14 amino acids long. CDR1 is MNHGY and CDR2 is SAAAGT in the germline V gene. The CDR3 region is CASSVEANTGELFF. The CDR3 DNA reads as TGTGCCAGCAGTGTGGAGGCGAACACCGGGGAGCTGTTTTTT.

There are a few counts of this clone. The V call is TRBV9, the J call TRBJ2-5, with 7 positions matching TRBD1. Germline V gives CDR1 SGDLS, CDR2 YYNGEE. The length of the CDR3 is 16 residues. V gave up 3 bases and J gave up 0 bases; unmatched junction bases: 8. The CDR3 nucleotides read TGTGCCAGCAGCGCGTTCCGGGACAGCTACCAAGAGACCCAGTACTTC. It codes for CASSAFRDSYQETQYF.

CDR3 nucleotides: TGTGCCAGCAGTGAATTGTATGGGGTTTACAATGAGCAGTTCTTC. Its translation is CASSELYGVYNEQFF. The J gene is TRBJ2-1, the V gene TRBV25-1; unclear D gene. The length of the CDR3 is 15 residues. Per germline, CDR1 MGHDK and CDR2 SYGVNS. V was shortened by 1 base and J by 4 bases, with 11 bases between the two germline ends.

This clone was seen just once. As DNA, the CDR3 is TGCGCCAGCACGGGCGGTCCCTACGAGCAGTACTTC. Translation: CASTGGPYEQYF. The chain has TRBV10-2 and TRBJ2-7; no firm D call. Trimming shortened V by 7 bases and J by 2 bases, and 9 bases separated the two germline ends. The CDR3 sequence is 12 residues long. CDR1 is WSHSY, CDR2 SAAADI, per germline.

This clone was observed a handful of times. This chain uses TRBV9 with TRBJ1-1; D is undetermined. The CDR3 consists of 12 residues. Looked up from germline, CDR1 is SGDLS and CDR2 is YYNGEE. Between the trimmed V and J ends, which lost 0 bases and 6 bases, there was a span of 6 bases. CDR3 sequence: CASSVGGAEAFF. The CDR3, as DNA: TGTGCCAGCAGCGTAGGTGGGGCTGAAGCTTTCTTT.

By share of the sample, this clone is large (0.1 to 1%). The chain links TRBV11-3 to TRBJ1-2; 7 nucleotides agree with TRBD1. CDR1 is SGHNT and CDR2 is YENEEA in the germline V gene. The CDR3 consists of 15 residues. V shed 5 bases, J shed 5 bases, and the junction held 11 bases outside the gene matches. The DNA for the CDR3 is TGTGCCAGCAGCCCTAGACAGGGATGGCCTTATGGCTACACCTTC. It specifies CASSPRQGWPYGYTF.

V usage is TRBV11-3 and J usage is TRBJ2-1, with no clear D. With 2 bases removed from V and 3 bases from J, the gap between germline ends came to 11 bases. This CDR3 has 15 residues. CDR1 is SGHNT, CDR2 YENEEA, per germline. The CDR3 bases are TGTGCCAGCAGCTTAATCAAGGCTAGCTACAATGAGCAGTTCTTC. Its translation: CASSLIKASYNEQFF.

This clone turned up a few times. V gene TRBV19 combines with J gene TRBJ2-1; either TRBD1 or TRBD2 may fit D (5 bases each). Trimming stripped 7 bases from V and 2 bases from J, with 9 bases between. Per germline, CDR1 LNHDA and CDR2 SQIVND (reference sequence). CDR3 length equals 13 residues. The CDR3 nucleotides read TGTGCCAGTAACGGGGCAGCCTACAATGAGCAGTTCTTC. It specifies CASNGAAYNEQFF.

The DNA for the CDR3 is TGTGCCAGCAGACCCTACATTGGGGGAGACAATCAGCCCCAGCATTTT. It translates to CASRPYIGGDNQPQHF. The chain employs TRBV6-8 and TRBJ1-5; the D gene is possibly TRBD1 (5 bases). V lost 6 bases, J lost 3 bases, and 18 bases lay in between. Germline-derived CDR1 and CDR2 are MNHGY and SAAAGT. This CDR3 has 16 residues.

The gene calls are TRBV28 and TRBJ2-5; tentatively, D is TRBD1 (5 bases). The ends were cut back, 7 bases at V and 5 bases at J, with 23 bases in the middle. CDR3 length: 16 residues. In germline, CDR1 is MDHEN, CDR2 SYDVKM. In DNA form, the CDR3 reads TGTGCCAGCATAATAGCAGGGCCCGCCGGATTGGAGACCCAGTACTTC. Translated: CASIIAGPAGLETQYF. The complete variable domain, with remaining parts taken from reference TRBV28 and TRBJ2-5, reads DVKVTQSSRYLVKRTGEKVFLECVQDMDHENMFWYRQDPGLGLRLIYFSYDVKMKEKGDIPEGYSVSREKKERFSLILESASTNQTSMYLCASIIAGPAGLETQYFGPGTRLLVL.

This clone was seen a handful of times. The chain has TRBV9 and TRBJ1-1; D call uncertain. The CDR3 spans 13 residues. The V gene's germline CDR1 is SGDLS and CDR2 YYNGEE. V was shortened by 3 bases and J by 7 bases, with 13 bases between the two germline ends. DNA of the CDR3: TGTGCCAGCAGCGGGCAACATAGCGTTGAAGCTTTCTTT. This gives the protein CASSGQHSVEAFF.

This clone was seen a handful of times. The CDR3 DNA sequence: TGCAGCGTTGGTGGGGTGAACACTGAAGCTTTCTTT. Its protein is CSVGGVNTEAFF. The chain has TRBV29-1 and TRBJ1-1; D unresolved. The CDR3 consists of 12 residues. V lost 4 bases and J 0 bases, leaving 6 bases between the germline ends. Germline CDR1 SQVTM, CDR2 ANQGSEA. Supplemented by reference TRBV29-1 and TRBJ1-1, the full variable domain reads SAVISQKPSRDICQRGTSLTIQCQVDSQVTMMFWYRQQPGQSLTLIATANQGSEATYESGFVIDKFPISRPNLTFSTLTVSNMSPEDSSIYLCSVGGVNTEAFFGQGTRLTVV.